This T cell receptor beta chain derives from a study of CD8+CD57+ T cells in acquired aplastic anemia. Study background: Average DNA yield from sorted CD4+ and CD8+ cells was approximately 3 ug. For CD4+ cells, healthy donors had an average of approximately 9.8 million reads. The study's findings and limits: Patients and controls turned out to have roughly 31 CD8+ CDR3 sequences in common. The CD8+ Simpson's diversity of patients and controls was not significantly different.

The CDR3 totals 12 residues. Trimming stripped 3 bases from V and 7 bases from J, with 7 bases between. From germline, CDR1 is LNHDA and CDR2 SQIVND (reference sequence). Profiling of TCR beta VDJ combinations and CDR3 sequences used genomic DNA as template. TCRdb passed the reads through MiXCR, listing each CDR3 protein once. The sample includes hundreds of thousands of distinct CDR3 sequences, approximately 70% of them seen just once. In regard to this clonotype: Its specificity is unknown.

Sequencing was carried out using sorted CD4+, CD8+, or CD8+CD57+ T cells (not recorded which) from PBMCs. The receptor was isolated from a human donor in good health, serving as a control. The chain carries TRBV19 and TRBJ2-1; D might be TRBD2 (5 bases). The CDR3 reads CASSMSGNEQFF. CDR3 bases: TGTGCCAGTAGTATGTCGGGGAATGAGCAGTTCTTC. Variable domain in full (rest from reference TRBV19 and TRBJ2-1): DGGITQSPKYLFRKEGQNVTLSCEQNLNHDAMYWYRQDPGQGLRLIYYSQIVNDFQKGDIAEGYSVSREKKESFPLTVTSAQKNPTAFYLCASSMSGNEQFFGPGTRLTVL.